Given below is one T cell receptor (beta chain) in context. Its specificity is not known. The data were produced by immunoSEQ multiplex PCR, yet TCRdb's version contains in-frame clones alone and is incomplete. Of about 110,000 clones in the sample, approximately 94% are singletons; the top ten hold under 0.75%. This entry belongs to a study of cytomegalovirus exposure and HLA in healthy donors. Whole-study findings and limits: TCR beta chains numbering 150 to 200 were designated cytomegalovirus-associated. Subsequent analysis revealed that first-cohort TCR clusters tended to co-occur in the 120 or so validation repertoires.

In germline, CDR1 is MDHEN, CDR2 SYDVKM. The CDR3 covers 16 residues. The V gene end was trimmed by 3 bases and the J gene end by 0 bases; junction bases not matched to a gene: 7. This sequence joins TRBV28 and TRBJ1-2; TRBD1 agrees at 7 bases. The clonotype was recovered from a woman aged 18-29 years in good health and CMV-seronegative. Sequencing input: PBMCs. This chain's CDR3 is CASSFTGVPTNYGYTF. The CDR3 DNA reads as TGTGCCAGCAGTTTCACAGGGGTCCCTACTAACTATGGCTACACCTTC.